Listed below are T cell receptor beta chains from one sample, sequenced in a study of early T cells in non-severe SARS-CoV-2 infection. TCRdb analysed the 5' RACE reads with MiXCR anew, one entry per CDR3 protein. Of more than 65,000 distinct CDR3 sequences listed, 9.5% to 15% are singletons. Specimen: whole blood. The receptor set was obtained from an adult who was a healthcare worker with PCR-confirmed SARS-CoV-2 infection or an uninfected control (not recorded which). Each CDR3 is given with its conserved first and last residue. Each record gives: CDR3 length, D gene, J gene, clone size, V gene, CDR3 protein, CDR3 DNA. A D gene is named only where the DNA matches it firmly. Clone size is given for some rows only: seen once, a few or many times, or a class if the clone is expanded.

cdr3_length: 14
d_call: TRBD1
j_call: TRBJ1-1
clone_size: many
v_call: TRBV4-3
cdr3_aa: CASSLDRVNTEAFF
cdr3_nt: TGCGCCAGCAGTTTAGACAGGGTGAACACTGAAGCTTTCTTT

cdr3_length: 15
d_call: TRBD1
j_call: TRBJ2-4
clone_size: -
v_call: TRBV12-3/TRBV12-4
cdr3_aa: CASSPGQAIQNIQYF
cdr3_nt: TGTGCCAGCAGCCCGGGACAGGCTATCCAAAACATTCAGTACTTC

cdr3_length: 17
d_call: -
j_call: TRBJ2-1
clone_size: few
v_call: TRBV2
cdr3_aa: CASSDPLAQSENNEQFF
cdr3_nt: TGTGCCAGCAGTGACCCTCTAGCTCAAAGCGAAAACAATGAGCAGTTCTTC

cdr3_length: 13
d_call: -
j_call: TRBJ2-1
clone_size: many
v_call: TRBV29-1
cdr3_aa: CSVERREGDEQFF
cdr3_nt: TGCAGCGTTGAAAGGCGGGAAGGGGATGAGCAGTTCTTC

cdr3_length: 15
d_call: TRBD1
j_call: TRBJ2-2
clone_size: many
v_call: TRBV6-5
cdr3_aa: CASTLQGANTGELFF
cdr3_nt: TGTGCCAGCACCTTACAGGGGGCGAACACCGGGGAGCTGTTTTTT

cdr3_length: 11
d_call: -
j_call: TRBJ2-7
clone_size: -
v_call: TRBV14
cdr3_aa: CASSSFSEQYF
cdr3_nt: TGTGCCAGCAGCTCTTTCTCCGAGCAGTACTTC

cdr3_length: 15
d_call: -
j_call: TRBJ2-1
clone_size: -
v_call: TRBV19
cdr3_aa: CASSIGGSTYNEQFF
cdr3_nt: TGTGCCAGTAGTATTGGGGGATCCACCTACAATGAGCAGTTCTTC

cdr3_length: 11
d_call: -
j_call: TRBJ2-2
clone_size: -
v_call: TRBV2
cdr3_aa: CASSGRGELFF
cdr3_nt: TGTGCCAGCAGTGGCAGAGGGGAGCTGTTTTTT

cdr3_length: 16
d_call: TRBD1
j_call: TRBJ1-5
clone_size: many
v_call: TRBV27
cdr3_aa: CASSARQGEGNQPQHF
cdr3_nt: TGTGCCAGCAGTGCCCGACAGGGAGAGGGCAATCAGCCCCAGCATTTT

cdr3_length: 14
d_call: -
j_call: TRBJ2-1
clone_size: many
v_call: TRBV28
cdr3_aa: CASSSSGDYNEQFF
cdr3_nt: TGTGCCAGCAGTTCCTCTGGGGACTACAATGAGCAGTTCTTC

cdr3_length: 13
d_call: -
j_call: TRBJ2-1
clone_size: many
v_call: TRBV20-1
cdr3_aa: CSARDLSGNEQFF
cdr3_nt: TGCAGTGCTAGAGATCTGAGCGGGAATGAGCAGTTCTTC

cdr3_length: 16
d_call: -
j_call: TRBJ2-7
clone_size: few
v_call: TRBV5-5
cdr3_aa: CASSSGWYVGVYEQYF
cdr3_nt: TGTGCCAGCAGCTCGGGGTGGTATGTCGGTGTTTACGAGCAGTACTTC

cdr3_length: 15
d_call: TRBD1
j_call: TRBJ2-7
clone_size: few
v_call: TRBV7-2
cdr3_aa: CASSLGGQRRHEQYF
cdr3_nt: TGTGCCAGCAGCTTAGGGGGACAGCGCCGCCACGAGCAGTACTTC

cdr3_length: 15
d_call: -
j_call: TRBJ2-7
clone_size: -
v_call: TRBV28
cdr3_aa: CASRSPVGRTYEQYF
cdr3_nt: TGTGCCAGCAGATCCCCCGTGGGAAGAACCTACGAGCAGTACTTC

cdr3_length: 16
d_call: TRBD2
j_call: TRBJ2-3
clone_size: many
v_call: TRBV12-3/TRBV12-4
cdr3_aa: CASSLVGTSGVDTQYF
cdr3_nt: TGTGCCAGCAGCCTAGTGGGGACTAGCGGGGTAGATACGCAGTATTTT

cdr3_length: 15
d_call: TRBD1
j_call: TRBJ1-5
clone_size: -
v_call: TRBV7-8
cdr3_aa: CASSSDRVGNQPQHF
cdr3_nt: TGTGCCAGCAGCTCAGACAGGGTTGGCAATCAGCCCCAGCATTTT

cdr3_length: 17
d_call: TRBD2
j_call: TRBJ2-7
clone_size: -
v_call: TRBV12-3/TRBV12-4
cdr3_aa: CASSLELAGASSYEQYF
cdr3_nt: TGTGCCAGCAGTTTAGAACTAGCGGGGGCAAGCTCCTACGAGCAGTACTTC

cdr3_length: 15
d_call: TRBD2
j_call: TRBJ2-1
clone_size: -
v_call: TRBV6-6
cdr3_aa: CASSYGTSSYNEQFF
cdr3_nt: TGTGCCAGCAGTTACGGGACTAGCTCCTACAATGAGCAGTTCTTC

cdr3_length: 15
d_call: TRBD1
j_call: TRBJ2-5
clone_size: -
v_call: TRBV28
cdr3_aa: CASSFGTGGEETQYF
cdr3_nt: TGTGCCAGCAGTTTTGGGACAGGGGGGGAAGAGACCCAGTACTTC

cdr3_length: 18
d_call: TRBD2
j_call: TRBJ2-5
clone_size: many
v_call: TRBV7-2
cdr3_aa: CASSHARPVRGGPKTQYF
cdr3_nt: TGTGCCAGCAGTCATGCCCGGCCGGTGCGGGGGGGCCCAAAGACCCAGTACTTC

cdr3_length: 20
d_call: TRBD2
j_call: TRBJ2-1
clone_size: few
v_call: TRBV20-1
cdr3_aa: CSARALWLRGLAGVGNEQFF
cdr3_nt: TGCAGTGCTAGAGCGTTGTGGTTGAGGGGTCTAGCGGGTGTCGGGAATGAGCAGTTCTTC

cdr3_length: 14
d_call: -
j_call: TRBJ2-5
clone_size: many
v_call: TRBV5-1
cdr3_aa: CASSSGTYQETQYF
cdr3_nt: TGCGCCAGCAGCTCGGGCACCTACCAAGAGACCCAGTACTTC

cdr3_length: 12
d_call: -
j_call: TRBJ2-7
clone_size: many
v_call: TRBV20-1
cdr3_aa: CSAKIGVYEQYF
cdr3_nt: TGCAGTGCTAAAATTGGGGTCTACGAGCAGTACTTC

cdr3_length: 14
d_call: TRBD1
j_call: TRBJ1-6
clone_size: -
v_call: TRBV5-6
cdr3_aa: CASSSGTGNSPLHF
cdr3_nt: TGTGCCAGCAGCTCCGGGACAGGGAATTCACCCCTCCACTTT

cdr3_length: 12
d_call: -
j_call: TRBJ2-1
clone_size: -
v_call: TRBV20-1
cdr3_aa: CSARLLDNEQFF
cdr3_nt: TGCAGTGCTAGGCTATTGGACAATGAGCAGTTCTTC

cdr3_length: 14
d_call: -
j_call: TRBJ1-4
clone_size: -
v_call: TRBV14
cdr3_aa: CASSQFLGSEKLFF
cdr3_nt: TGTGCCAGCAGCCAGTTCCTGGGAAGTGAAAAACTGTTTTTT

cdr3_length: 15
d_call: TRBD1
j_call: TRBJ1-2
clone_size: many
v_call: TRBV12-3/TRBV12-4
cdr3_aa: CASSWGQGANYGYTF
cdr3_nt: TGTGCCAGCAGTTGGGGGCAGGGGGCTAACTATGGCTACACCTTC

cdr3_length: 17
d_call: -
j_call: TRBJ2-4
clone_size: few
v_call: TRBV6-2/TRBV6-3
cdr3_aa: CASSYPSLRQGKNIQYF
cdr3_nt: TGTGCCAGCAGTTACCCGTCCCTGAGGCAGGGCAAAAACATTCAGTACTTC

cdr3_length: 15
d_call: -
j_call: TRBJ1-4
clone_size: few
v_call: TRBV20-1
cdr3_aa: CSAREHRATNEKLFF
cdr3_nt: TGCAGTGCTAGAGAACACAGGGCAACTAATGAAAAACTGTTTTTT

cdr3_length: 15
d_call: -
j_call: TRBJ2-7
clone_size: many
v_call: TRBV29-1
cdr3_aa: CSVIPQAGPRGEQYF
cdr3_nt: TGCAGCGTTATTCCCCAGGCAGGACCGAGGGGCGAGCAGTACTTC

cdr3_length: 17
d_call: TRBD1
j_call: TRBJ1-5
clone_size: -
v_call: TRBV7-9
cdr3_aa: CASSLGQDRGLWQPQHF
cdr3_nt: TGTGCCAGCAGCTTAGGCCAGGACAGGGGTTTGTGGCAGCCCCAGCATTTT

cdr3_length: 14
d_call: -
j_call: TRBJ1-3
clone_size: few
v_call: TRBV29-1
cdr3_aa: CSVEGTGSGNTIYF
cdr3_nt: TGCAGCGTTGAGGGCACGGGCTCTGGAAACACCATATATTTT

cdr3_length: 11
d_call: -
j_call: TRBJ1-2
clone_size: few
v_call: TRBV20-1
cdr3_aa: CSAGANYGYTF
cdr3_nt: TGCAGTGCCGGGGCCAACTATGGCTACACCTTC

cdr3_length: 13
d_call: -
j_call: TRBJ1-1
clone_size: many
v_call: TRBV6-2/TRBV6-3
cdr3_aa: CASSYGPETEAFF
cdr3_nt: TGTGCCAGCAGTTACGGGCCCGAGACAGAAGCTTTCTTT

cdr3_length: 12
d_call: -
j_call: TRBJ2-5
clone_size: many
v_call: TRBV28
cdr3_aa: CASSLLAATQYF
cdr3_nt: TGTGCCAGCAGTTTATTGGCTGCGACCCAGTACTTC

cdr3_length: 16
d_call: TRBD2
j_call: TRBJ2-1
clone_size: many
v_call: TRBV9
cdr3_aa: CASSVGGGLGNNEQFF
cdr3_nt: TGTGCCAGCAGCGTAGGAGGGGGACTAGGAAACAATGAGCAGTTCTTC

cdr3_length: 13
d_call: -
j_call: TRBJ1-6
clone_size: -
v_call: TRBV11-2
cdr3_aa: CASSPGTGGTLHF
cdr3_nt: TGTGCCAGCAGCCCGGGGACGGGGGGGACCCTCCACTTT

cdr3_length: 17
d_call: TRBD1
j_call: TRBJ2-7
clone_size: -
v_call: TRBV13
cdr3_aa: CASSLAAGTGISYEQYF
cdr3_nt: TGTGCCAGCAGCTTAGCGGCCGGGACAGGGATCTCCTACGAGCAGTACTTC

cdr3_length: 13
d_call: -
j_call: TRBJ1-1
clone_size: -
v_call: TRBV20-1
cdr3_aa: CSARKGQNTEAFF
cdr3_nt: TGCAGTGCTAGAAAAGGGCAGAACACTGAAGCTTTCTTT

cdr3_length: 16
d_call: TRBD2
j_call: TRBJ2-7
clone_size: many
v_call: TRBV28
cdr3_aa: CASSPLSGGIHYEQYF
cdr3_nt: TGTGCCAGCAGTCCACTCAGCGGGGGGATCCACTACGAGCAGTACTTC

cdr3_length: 16
d_call: TRBD2
j_call: TRBJ2-3
clone_size: -
v_call: TRBV27
cdr3_aa: CASSFQRESSTDTQYF
cdr3_nt: TGTGCCAGCAGTTTCCAGCGGGAGTCGAGCACAGATACGCAGTATTTT

cdr3_length: 16
d_call: TRBD1
j_call: TRBJ1-1
clone_size: many
v_call: TRBV6-1
cdr3_aa: CASTQKGRQGRTEAFF
cdr3_nt: TGTGCCAGCACCCAAAAAGGCAGACAGGGGAGGACTGAAGCTTTCTTT

cdr3_length: 16
d_call: -
j_call: TRBJ1-3
clone_size: many
v_call: TRBV9
cdr3_aa: CASSGGTASSGNTIYF
cdr3_nt: TGTGCCAGCAGCGGGGGGACGGCCAGCTCTGGAAACACCATATATTTT

cdr3_length: 16
d_call: -
j_call: TRBJ2-7
clone_size: -
v_call: TRBV18
cdr3_aa: CVSSPGLMMAGYEQYF
cdr3_nt: TGTGTCAGCTCACCGGGTCTCATGATGGCTGGGTACGAGCAGTACTTC

cdr3_length: 13
d_call: TRBD2
j_call: TRBJ2-7
clone_size: -
v_call: TRBV13
cdr3_aa: CASSSGGSYEQYF
cdr3_nt: TGTGCCAGCAGCTCGGGGGGCTCCTACGAGCAGTACTTC

cdr3_length: 12
d_call: -
j_call: TRBJ2-2
clone_size: few
v_call: TRBV20-1
cdr3_aa: CSARSDTGELFF
cdr3_nt: TGCAGTGCCCGCTCCGACACCGGGGAGCTGTTTTTT

cdr3_length: 15
d_call: TRBD2
j_call: TRBJ2-3
clone_size: -
v_call: TRBV11-2
cdr3_aa: CASSLGRGGSDTQYF
cdr3_nt: TGTGCCAGCAGCTTAGGACGGGGGGGATCGGATACGCAGTATTTT

cdr3_length: 13
d_call: TRBD1
j_call: TRBJ1-6
clone_size: few
v_call: TRBV2
cdr3_aa: CASRTGLNSPLHF
cdr3_nt: TGTGCCAGCAGGACAGGGCTTAATTCACCCCTCCACTTT

cdr3_length: 16
d_call: -
j_call: TRBJ1-2
clone_size: many
v_call: TRBV7-9
cdr3_aa: CASSIGAGGQDYGYTF
cdr3_nt: TGTGCCAGCAGCATAGGCGCGGGGGGCCAAGACTATGGCTACACCTTC

cdr3_length: 13
d_call: -
j_call: TRBJ1-5
clone_size: many
v_call: TRBV28
cdr3_aa: CASSLAGNQPQHF
cdr3_nt: TGTGCCAGCAGTTTAGCCGGCAATCAGCCCCAGCATTTT

cdr3_length: 15
d_call: -
j_call: TRBJ2-1
clone_size: -
v_call: TRBV6-2/TRBV6-3
cdr3_aa: CASSYSRRPENEQFF
cdr3_nt: TGTGCCAGCAGTTACTCGAGGAGACCCGAGAATGAGCAGTTCTTC

cdr3_length: 13
d_call: -
j_call: TRBJ1-2
clone_size: -
v_call: TRBV12-3/TRBV12-4
cdr3_aa: CASSLQAPYGYTF
cdr3_nt: TGTGCCAGCAGTTTACAGGCGCCCTATGGCTACACCTTC

cdr3_length: 16
d_call: -
j_call: TRBJ1-1
clone_size: few
v_call: TRBV5-1
cdr3_aa: CASSPGTHNLITEAFF
cdr3_nt: TGCGCCAGCAGCCCGGGGACACACAATCTAATCACTGAAGCTTTCTTT

cdr3_length: 12
d_call: -
j_call: TRBJ2-2
clone_size: few
v_call: TRBV6-2/TRBV6-3
cdr3_aa: CASGNSGGELFF
cdr3_nt: TGTGCCAGCGGCAACTCCGGAGGGGAGCTGTTTTTT

cdr3_length: 14
d_call: -
j_call: TRBJ2-3
clone_size: few
v_call: TRBV24-1
cdr3_aa: CATSHSYRVDTQYF
cdr3_nt: TGTGCCACCAGTCACTCCTACAGGGTGGATACGCAGTATTTT